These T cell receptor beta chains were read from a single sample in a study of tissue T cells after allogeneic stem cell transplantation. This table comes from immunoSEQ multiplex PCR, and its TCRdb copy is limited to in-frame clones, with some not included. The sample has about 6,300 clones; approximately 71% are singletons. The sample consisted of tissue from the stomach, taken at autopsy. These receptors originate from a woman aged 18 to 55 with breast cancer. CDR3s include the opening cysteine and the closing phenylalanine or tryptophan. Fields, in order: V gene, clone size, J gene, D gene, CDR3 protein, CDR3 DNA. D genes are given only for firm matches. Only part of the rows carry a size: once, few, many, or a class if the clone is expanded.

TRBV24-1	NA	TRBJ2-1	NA	CATDNSPQADEQFF	TGTGCCACCGATAACTCACCTCAGGCCGATGAGCAGTTCTTC
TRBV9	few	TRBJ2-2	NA	CASSPLSGELFF	TGTGCCAGCAGCCCACTGTCCGGGGAGCTGTTTTTT
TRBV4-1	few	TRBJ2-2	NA	CASSPPFGELFF	TGCGCCAGCAGCCCCCCTTTCGGGGAGCTGTTTTTT
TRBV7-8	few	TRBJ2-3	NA	CASSGTYGTDTQYF	TGTGCCAGCTCGGGTACCTACGGCACAGATACGCAGTATTTT
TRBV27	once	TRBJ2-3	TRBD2	CASSRGLAGEDTQYF	TGTGCCAGCAGTCGGGGACTAGCGGGAGAAGATACGCAGTATTTT
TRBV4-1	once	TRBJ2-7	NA	CASSPPDRTYEQYF	TGCGCCAGCAGCCCCCCGGACAGAACCTACGAGCAGTACTTC
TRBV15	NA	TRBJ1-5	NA	CATSRDATGQPQHF	TGTGCCACCAGCAGAGATGCGACGGGGCAGCCCCAGCATTTT
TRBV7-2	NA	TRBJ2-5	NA	CANSLGAGETQYF	TGTGCCAACAGCTTAGGGGCGGGGGAGACCCAGTACTTC
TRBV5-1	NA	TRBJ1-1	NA	CASSPPWGATEAFF	TGCGCCAGCAGCCCCCCATGGGGGGCCACTGAAGCTTTCTTT
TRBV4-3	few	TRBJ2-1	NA	CASSQEAGRSYNEQFF	TGCGCCAGCAGCCAAGAGGCGGGCCGCTCCTACAATGAGCAGTTCTTC
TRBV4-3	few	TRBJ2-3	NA	CASSLRSETDTQYF	TGCGCCAGCAGCTTAAGGAGTGAAACAGATACGCAGTATTTT
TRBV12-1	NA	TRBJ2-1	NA	CASSFGLAGGEEQFF	TGTGCCAGCAGCTTTGGACTAGCGGGGGGAGAGGAGCAGTTCTTC
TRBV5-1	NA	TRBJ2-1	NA	CASSSGTDYNEQFF	TGCGCCAGCAGCTCCGGGACTGATTACAATGAGCAGTTCTTC
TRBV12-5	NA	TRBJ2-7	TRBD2	CASGLAGGTSGFYEQYF	TGTGCTAGTGGTTTGGCCGGCGGGACTAGCGGGTTCTACGAGCAGTACTTC
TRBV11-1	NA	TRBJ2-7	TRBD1	CASSLGQDYEQYF	TGTGCCAGCAGCTTGGGACAGGACTACGAGCAGTACTTC
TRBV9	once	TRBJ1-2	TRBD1	CASSDTGVGYTF	TGTGCCAGCAGCGACACAGGGGTCGGCTACACCTTC
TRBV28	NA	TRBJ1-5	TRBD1	CASRPPTGGDQPQHF	TGTGCCAGCAGACCTCCGACAGGGGGAGATCAGCCCCAGCATTTT
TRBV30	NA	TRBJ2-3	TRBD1	CAWDPRQGATDTQYF	TGTGCCTGGGACCCCAGACAGGGGGCCACAGATACGCAGTATTTT
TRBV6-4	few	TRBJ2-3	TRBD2	CASRAGGSTDTQYF	TGTGCCAGCAGAGCGGGAGGGAGCACAGATACGCAGTATTTT
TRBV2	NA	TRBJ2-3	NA	CASSQQGDTQYF	TGTGCCAGCAGCCAGCAGGGGGATACGCAGTATTTT
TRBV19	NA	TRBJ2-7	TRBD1	CASRRQGLSDEQYF	TGTGCCAGCCGAAGACAGGGCCTCTCCGACGAGCAGTACTTC
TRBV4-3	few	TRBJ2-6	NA	CASSQDTTSGANVLTF	TGCGCCAGCAGCCAAGACACAACCTCTGGGGCCAACGTCCTGACTTTC
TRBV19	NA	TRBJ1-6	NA	CASSGFKGWNSPLHF	TGTGCCAGTAGTGGATTCAAAGGTTGGAATTCACCCCTCCACTTT
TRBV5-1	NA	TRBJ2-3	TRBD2	CASAEAGASTDTQYF	TGCGCCAGCGCCGAAGCGGGAGCGAGCACAGATACGCAGTATTTT
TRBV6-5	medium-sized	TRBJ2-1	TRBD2	CASSWLAGDEQFF	TGTGCCAGCAGTTGGCTAGCGGGGGATGAGCAGTTCTTC
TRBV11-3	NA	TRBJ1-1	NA	CASSRQGTENTEAFF	TGTGCCAGCAGTAGGCAAGGGACGGAGAACACTGAAGCTTTCTTT
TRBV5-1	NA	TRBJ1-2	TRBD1	CASSPTQGNGYTF	TGCGCCAGCAGCCCTACACAGGGGAATGGCTACACCTTC
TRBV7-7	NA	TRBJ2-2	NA	CASSPGSGNTGELFF	TGTGCTAGCAGCCCAGGGTCCGGGAACACCGGGGAGCTGTTTTTT
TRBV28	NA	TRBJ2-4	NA	CASSKNIQYF	TGTGCCTCCTCCAAAAACATTCAGTACTTC
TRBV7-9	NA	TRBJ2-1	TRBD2	CASSPATSGGQFF	TGTGCCAGCAGCCCCGCCACTAGCGGGGGGCAGTTCTTC
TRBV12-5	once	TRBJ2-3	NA	CASARDTDTQYF	TGTGCTAGTGCCCGAGACACAGATACGCAGTATTTT
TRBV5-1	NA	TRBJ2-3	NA	CASSSGTRVADYTDTQYF	TGCGCCAGCAGCTCCGGAACTAGGGTAGCGGACTACACAGATACGCAGTATTTT
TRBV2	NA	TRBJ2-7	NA	CASSGLDRGGTYEQYF	TGTGCCAGCAGTGGACTAGACAGAGGTGGTACCTACGAGCAGTACTTC
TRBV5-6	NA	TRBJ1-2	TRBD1	CASSSTGGFYYGYTF	TGTGCCAGCAGCTCGACAGGGGGCTTCTACTATGGCTACACCTTC
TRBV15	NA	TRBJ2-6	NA	CATSRDNSGANVLTF	TGTGCCACCAGCAGAGACAACTCTGGGGCCAACGTCCTGACTTTC
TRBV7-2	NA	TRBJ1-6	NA	CASSSRRGWEGNSPLHF	TGTGCCAGCAGCTCTAGGAGAGGGTGGGAGGGAAATTCACCCCTCCACTTT
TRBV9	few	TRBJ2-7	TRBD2	CASSSGGKDYEQYF	TGTGCCAGCAGTAGCGGGGGGAAGGACTACGAGCAGTACTTC
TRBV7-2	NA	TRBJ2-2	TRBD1	CASSAQGDTGELFF	TGTGCCAGCAGCGCACAGGGGGACACCGGGGAGCTGTTTTTT
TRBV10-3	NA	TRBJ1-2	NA	CATIPGTQNYGYTF	TGTGCCACCATTCCCGGGACGCAGAACTATGGCTACACCTTC
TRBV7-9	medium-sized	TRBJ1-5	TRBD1	CASSLGGTGWVNQPQHF	TGTGCCAGCAGCTTAGGGGGGACAGGGTGGGTCAATCAGCCCCAGCATTTT
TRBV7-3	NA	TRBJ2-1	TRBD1	CASSADRDDEQFF	TGTGCCAGCAGCGCCGACAGGGATGATGAGCAGTTCTTC
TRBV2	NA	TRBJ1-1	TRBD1	CASSRFGQGNTEAFF	TGTGCCAGCAGCCGATTTGGACAGGGGAACACTGAAGCTTTCTTT
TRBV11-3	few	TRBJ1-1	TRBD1	CASSLPSTGALEAFF	TGTGCCAGCAGCTTACCATCCACAGGGGCCCTTGAAGCTTTCTTT
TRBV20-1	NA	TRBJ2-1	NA	CSASSFYDNEQFF	TGCAGTGCTAGTTCGTTCTACGACAATGAGCAGTTCTTC
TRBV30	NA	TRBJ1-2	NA	CAWSVRGDYGYTF	TGTGCCTGGAGTGTAAGGGGGGACTATGGCTACACCTTC
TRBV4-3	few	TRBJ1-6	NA	CASSQDRQAYNSPLHF	TGCGCCAGCAGCCAAGATCGGCAAGCCTATAATTCACCCCTCCACTTT
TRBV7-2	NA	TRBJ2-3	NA	CASSWAGSTDTQYF	TGTGCCAGCAGCTGGGCTGGGTCCACAGATACGCAGTATTTT
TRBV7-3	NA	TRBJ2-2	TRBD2	CASSQGLAGGITGELFF	TGTGCCAGCAGCCAGGGACTAGCGGGAGGAATTACCGGGGAGCTGTTTTTT
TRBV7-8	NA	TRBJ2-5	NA	CASTLGVGAFQETQYF	TGTGCCAGCACCCTAGGGGTGGGGGCCTTCCAAGAGACCCAGTACTTC
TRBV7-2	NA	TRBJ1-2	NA	CASSFYLTGTRGYTF	TGTGCCAGCAGCTTCTATTTAACCGGGACTCGCGGCTACACCTTC
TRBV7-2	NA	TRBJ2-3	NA	CASSRYGGGTTDTQYF	TGTGCCAGCAGCCGCTATGGGGGAGGAACCACAGATACGCAGTATTTT
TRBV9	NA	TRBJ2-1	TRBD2	CASSVEWEGFNEQFF	TGTGCCAGCAGCGTAGAGTGGGAGGGATTCAATGAGCAGTTCTTC
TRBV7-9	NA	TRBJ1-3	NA	CASSRQAPGNTIYF	TGTGCCAGCAGCCGACAGGCTCCCGGAAACACCATATATTTT